The rows below give T cell receptor beta chains drawn from one sample of a study of identical twins. TCRdb reanalysed the 5' RACE reads using MiXCR and keeps one entry per CDR3 protein. The sample lists approximately 1.8 million distinct CDR3 sequences; around 33% were seen once. Source material: cord blood. Source of these receptors: a newborn girl in good health. Both conserved end residues are part of each CDR3. The D gene is left open where the match is weak. Clone sizes are given selectively: once, few, many, or a class where the clone is expanded.

CDR3nt: TGCGCCAGCACTCCCCTAGCGGGAGGGAGGTCCTACAATGAGCAGTTCTTC
CDR3aa: CASTPLAGGRSYNEQFF
len: 17
d_gene: TRBD2
v_gene: TRBV5-1
abundance: many
j_gene: TRBJ2-1

CDR3nt: TGTGCCAGCAGTGATGTGGGGGACAGGGGGCTAGCGGGAGCCAATGAGCAGTTCTTC
CDR3aa: CASSDVGDRGLAGANEQFF
len: 19
d_gene: TRBD1
v_gene: TRBV25-1
abundance: NA
j_gene: TRBJ2-1

CDR3nt: TGCGCCAGCAGCAGAACAGGGGCGCTGTCCTACGAGCAGTACTTC
CDR3aa: CASSRTGALSYEQYF
len: 15
d_gene: TRBD1
v_gene: TRBV5-1
abundance: NA
j_gene: TRBJ2-7

CDR3nt: TGTGCCAGCTCACCGGCATTTAGACAGCACACTGAAGCTTTCTTT
CDR3aa: CASSPAFRQHTEAFF
len: 15
d_gene: NA
v_gene: TRBV18
abundance: NA
j_gene: TRBJ1-1

CDR3nt: TGTGCCAGCAGGGATCGTTCCGGGAGCTCCTACGAGCAGTACTTC
CDR3aa: CASRDRSGSSYEQYF
len: 15
d_gene: NA
v_gene: TRBV12-3/TRBV12-4
abundance: few
j_gene: TRBJ2-7

CDR3nt: TGTGCCAGCAGCGCGTTCGCGGGAGCATCCTACGAGCAGTACTTC
CDR3aa: CASSAFAGASYEQYF
len: 15
d_gene: TRBD2
v_gene: TRBV5-5
abundance: few
j_gene: TRBJ2-7

CDR3nt: TGTGCCAGCATACCCATTGGCCGAAATAATGAAAAACTGTTTTTT
CDR3aa: CASIPIGRNNEKLFF
len: 15
d_gene: NA
v_gene: TRBV28
abundance: few
j_gene: TRBJ1-4

CDR3nt: TGCAGTGCTAGCCGGGACAGGGCTCGTAGTGCCTATGGCTACACCTTC
CDR3aa: CSASRDRARSAYGYTF
len: 16
d_gene: TRBD1
v_gene: TRBV20-1
abundance: NA
j_gene: TRBJ1-2

CDR3nt: TGCAGTGCCCCTCCGACAGGTTACTATGGCTACACCTTC
CDR3aa: CSAPPTGYYGYTF
len: 13
d_gene: NA
v_gene: TRBV20-1
abundance: few
j_gene: TRBJ1-2

CDR3nt: TGTGCCAGCAGTGAAGGGGGACTAACGAGCTCCTACAATGAGCAGTTCTTC
CDR3aa: CASSEGGLTSSYNEQFF
len: 17
d_gene: NA
v_gene: TRBV28
abundance: NA
j_gene: TRBJ2-1

CDR3nt: TGCAGTGCGTGGTCTAGCGGGGGGGCCAAGTACGAGCAGTACTTC
CDR3aa: CSAWSSGGAKYEQYF
len: 15
d_gene: TRBD2
v_gene: TRBV20-1
abundance: NA
j_gene: TRBJ2-7

CDR3nt: TGTGCCAGCAGCTTGGACAGTTACCCTTACGAGCAGTACTTC
CDR3aa: CASSLDSYPYEQYF
len: 14
d_gene: NA
v_gene: TRBV5-4
abundance: NA
j_gene: TRBJ2-7

CDR3nt: TGTGCCAGCAGTCGCGGGGTGGCTAGCGGGACGGCAGATACGCAGTATTTT
CDR3aa: CASSRGVASGTADTQYF
len: 17
d_gene: TRBD2
v_gene: TRBV6-1
abundance: NA
j_gene: TRBJ2-3

CDR3nt: TGTGCCATCAGTGACCCCGGGACAGGGGGGAAAGAAAAACTGTTTTTT
CDR3aa: CAISDPGTGGKEKLFF
len: 16
d_gene: TRBD1
v_gene: TRBV10-3
abundance: NA
j_gene: TRBJ1-4

CDR3nt: TGTGCCACCAGTGATTTACCGGGACTAGCGGGGGACAATGAGCAGTACTTC
CDR3aa: CATSDLPGLAGDNEQYF
len: 17
d_gene: TRBD2
v_gene: TRBV24-1
abundance: NA
j_gene: TRBJ2-5

CDR3nt: TGTGCCAGCAATTGGGTCAGAGGAAGTCTAGCGGTCTACGAGCAGTACTTC
CDR3aa: CASNWVRGSLAVYEQYF
len: 17
d_gene: TRBD2
v_gene: TRBV28
abundance: NA
j_gene: TRBJ2-7

CDR3nt: TGTGCCAGCAGCTTAGCCAACAGGGTGATGGGCTATGGCTACACCTTC
CDR3aa: CASSLANRVMGYGYTF
len: 16
d_gene: NA
v_gene: TRBV11-2
abundance: NA
j_gene: TRBJ1-2

CDR3nt: TGTGCCAGCAGTTACCGGGACAGCACAGATACGCAGTATTTT
CDR3aa: CASSYRDSTDTQYF
len: 14
d_gene: NA
v_gene: TRBV6-2/TRBV6-3
abundance: many
j_gene: TRBJ2-3

CDR3nt: TGTGCCAGCAGCCAAACCTGGCTCGGCACAGATACGCAGTATTTT
CDR3aa: CASSQTWLGTDTQYF
len: 15
d_gene: NA
v_gene: TRBV4-2
abundance: NA
j_gene: TRBJ2-3

CDR3nt: TGTGCCAGCAGCTTAGAACGGACTAGCGGGCCTTCCTACAATGAGCAGTTCTTC
CDR3aa: CASSLERTSGPSYNEQFF
len: 18
d_gene: TRBD2
v_gene: TRBV7-6
abundance: NA
j_gene: TRBJ2-1

CDR3nt: TGCGCCAGCAGCGCCCTTTGGGGGGAGTCACACGAGCAGTACTTC
CDR3aa: CASSALWGESHEQYF
len: 15
d_gene: NA
v_gene: TRBV5-1
abundance: NA
j_gene: TRBJ2-7

CDR3nt: TGCAGTGCTAGCCCCGGGAGGTCCACCTACAATGAGCAGTTCTTC
CDR3aa: CSASPGRSTYNEQFF
len: 15
d_gene: TRBD2
v_gene: TRBV20-1
abundance: NA
j_gene: TRBJ2-1

CDR3nt: TGTGCCAGCAGCCAAGTCGGACTAGCGAGCTCCTACAATGAGCAGTACTTC
CDR3aa: CASSQVGLASSYNEQYF
len: 17
d_gene: TRBD2
v_gene: TRBV4-2
abundance: few
j_gene: TRBJ2-7

CDR3nt: TGTGCCAGCAGCTTCGGGACTCACTCCTACAATGAGCAGTTCTTC
CDR3aa: CASSFGTHSYNEQFF
len: 15
d_gene: NA
v_gene: TRBV5-4
abundance: few
j_gene: TRBJ2-1

CDR3nt: TGTGCCAGCAACCTTGGCGTTGGGACTAGCGGGAGAGGGCCATCCTACAATGAGCAGTTCTTC
CDR3aa: CASNLGVGTSGRGPSYNEQFF
len: 21
d_gene: TRBD2
v_gene: TRBV5-8
abundance: NA
j_gene: TRBJ2-1

CDR3nt: TGCAGCGTTGGCCTGGACGGGTACGAGCAGTACTTC
CDR3aa: CSVGLDGYEQYF
len: 12
d_gene: NA
v_gene: TRBV29-1
abundance: NA
j_gene: TRBJ2-7

CDR3nt: TGTGCCAGCAGCCGCGGCACTGTCGGAAGCTATGGCTACACCTTC
CDR3aa: CASSRGTVGSYGYTF
len: 15
d_gene: NA
v_gene: TRBV3-1
abundance: once
j_gene: TRBJ1-2

CDR3nt: TGCGCCAGCGGGCCGCTCTCTCGGGGGGGCATATCCGATACGCAGTATTTT
CDR3aa: CASGPLSRGGISDTQYF
len: 17
d_gene: TRBD2
v_gene: TRBV5-1
abundance: NA
j_gene: TRBJ2-3

CDR3nt: TGTGCCAGCAGTTTGGGCAGTAAAGTTTATGGCTACACCTTC
CDR3aa: CASSLGSKVYGYTF
len: 14
d_gene: NA
v_gene: TRBV12-3/TRBV12-4
abundance: once
j_gene: TRBJ1-2

CDR3nt: TGTGCCAGCAGGATAGGACAGGGGGAAGGTTCACCCCTCCACTTT
CDR3aa: CASRIGQGEGSPLHF
len: 15
d_gene: TRBD1
v_gene: TRBV6-5
abundance: NA
j_gene: TRBJ1-6